This T cell receptor (beta chain) was documented in a study of cytomegalovirus exposure and HLA in healthy donors. Donors were ostensibly healthy at sampling, although undocumented immune exposures were probable. The count of this clone is one. What it binds is not known. Findings of the study overall: For presence/absence analyses, sequencing depth was assumed to be roughly uniform across donors. Relative to the roughly 700-donor mean, N-insertions were reportedly fewer in an Asian-associated ancestry cluster in a later analysis. Researchers reportedly found TCR beta sequences accurately predicted most subjects' HLA-A and HLA-B alleles.

CDR3 length equals 13 residues. V was cut by 5 bases and J by 1 base, with 8 bases left in between. CDR1 MNHEY and CDR2 SMNVEV come from the germline V gene (reference sequence). Both 60 Vbeta primers and 13 Jbeta primers went into the PCR. Data came from immunoSEQ multiplex PCR; TCRdb stores just in-frame clones and leaves some out. Altogether roughly 55,000 clones are present, 60% to 80% being singletons, with the ten largest covering over 2.5%. The specimen sequenced was PBMCs. The chain joins TRBV27 to TRBJ1-2; a weak D match, TRBD1 (5 bases). This receptor was taken from a female donor in good health and CMV-seronegative. DNA for the CDR3: TGTGCCAGCAGTCAAGGGGTTAACTATGGCTACACCTTC. The encoded protein is CASSQGVNYGYTF.